These 4 T cell receptor beta chains share one sample of origin, sequenced in a study of blood T cell repertoires in COVID-19. The method was immunoSEQ multiplex PCR; TCRdb's version includes in-frame clones alone and lacks a portion of them. Of under 250,000 clones in the sample, 85% to 90% were seen once. Sequenced: PBMCs or T cells enriched from blood (not recorded which). These TCRs come from a man between 35 and 55 years old who had recovered from COVID-19.

The gene calls are TRBV24-1 and TRBJ2-5, with TRBD2 matching 7 bases. Germline CDR1 and CDR2: KGHDR and SFDVKD. V shed 10 bases and J 5 bases; nucleotides not matched to a gene: 9. This CDR3 spans 13 amino acids. For the CDR3, the DNA is TGTGCCACGGCCAGCGGGGATTCGGAGACCCAGTACTTC. It codes for CATASGDSETQYF.

The genes are TRBV6-5 and TRBJ2-1; 9 bases line up with TRBD2. Germline loops: CDR1 MNHEY, CDR2 SVGAGI. CDR3 size: 15 residues. J gave up 8 bases and V 4 bases, and 9 bases lay outside the gene matches. This CDR3 is CASSWGGGASHEQFF. The CDR3 coding sequence is TGTGCCAGCAGTTGGGGCGGGGGGGCATCCCATGAGCAGTTCTTC.

V is TRBV28 and J is TRBJ1-1, with 8 nucleotides matching TRBD1. Germline-derived CDR1 and CDR2 are MDHEN and SYDVKM. V was clipped by 2 bases and J by 0 bases; unmatched bases: 2. The length of the CDR3 is 15 residues. The CDR3 DNA follows: TGTGCCAGCAGTTTACTGGACAGGGTGAACACTGAAGCTTTCTTT. It is translated as CASSLLDRVNTEAFF.

This clone has only one observation. The chain recombines TRBV11-2 with TRBJ1-5, with D perhaps TRBD1 (6 bases). This CDR3 region has 19 residues. The V gene lost 2 bases and the J gene lost 0 bases, with 20 bases spanning the gap. Looked up from germline, CDR1 is SGHAT and CDR2 is FQNNGV. CDR3 sequence (DNA): TGTGCCAGCAGCTTATTGGGGCAGGGACATATTTATAGCAATCAGCCCCAGCATTTT. This sequence encodes CASSLLGQGHIYSNQPQHF.